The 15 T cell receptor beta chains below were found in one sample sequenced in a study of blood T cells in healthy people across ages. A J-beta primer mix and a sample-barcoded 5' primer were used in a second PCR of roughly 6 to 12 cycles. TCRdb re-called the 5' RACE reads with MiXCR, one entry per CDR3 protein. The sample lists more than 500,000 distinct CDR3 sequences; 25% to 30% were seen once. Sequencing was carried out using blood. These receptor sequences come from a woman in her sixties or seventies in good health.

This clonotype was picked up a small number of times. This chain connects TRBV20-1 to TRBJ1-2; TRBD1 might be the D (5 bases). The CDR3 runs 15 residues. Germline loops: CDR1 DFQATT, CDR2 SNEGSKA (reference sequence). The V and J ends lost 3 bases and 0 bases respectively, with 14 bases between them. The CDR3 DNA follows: TGCAGTGCTAGGGGCGGGGCAGGACCTAACTATGGCTACACCTTC. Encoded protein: CSARGGAGPNYGYTF.

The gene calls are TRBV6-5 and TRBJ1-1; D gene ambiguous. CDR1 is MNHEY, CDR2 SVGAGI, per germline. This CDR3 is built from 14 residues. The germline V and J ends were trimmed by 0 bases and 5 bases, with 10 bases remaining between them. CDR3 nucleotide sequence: TGTGCCAGCAGTTACTCGAATTTTCGAACTGAAGCTTTCTTT. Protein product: CASSYSNFRTEAFF.

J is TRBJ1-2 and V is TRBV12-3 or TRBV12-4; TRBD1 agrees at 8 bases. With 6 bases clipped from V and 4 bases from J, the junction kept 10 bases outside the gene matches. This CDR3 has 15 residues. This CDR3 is CASRPAGTGSYGYTF. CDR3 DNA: TGTGCCAGCAGACCAGCCGGGACAGGCAGCTATGGCTACACCTTC.

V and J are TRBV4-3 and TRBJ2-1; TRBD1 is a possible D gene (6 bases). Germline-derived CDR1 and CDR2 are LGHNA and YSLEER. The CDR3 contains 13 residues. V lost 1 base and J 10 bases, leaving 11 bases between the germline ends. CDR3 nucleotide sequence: TGCGCCAGCAGCCAAGTATCCAGGGGAGAGCAGTTCTTC. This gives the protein CASSQVSRGEQFF.

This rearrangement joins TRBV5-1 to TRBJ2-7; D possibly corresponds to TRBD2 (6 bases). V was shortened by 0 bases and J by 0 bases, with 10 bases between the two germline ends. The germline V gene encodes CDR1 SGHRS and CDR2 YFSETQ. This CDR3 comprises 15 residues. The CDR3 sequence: CASSLVAGHSYEQYF. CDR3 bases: TGCGCCAGCAGCTTGGTTGCGGGGCACTCCTACGAGCAGTACTTC.

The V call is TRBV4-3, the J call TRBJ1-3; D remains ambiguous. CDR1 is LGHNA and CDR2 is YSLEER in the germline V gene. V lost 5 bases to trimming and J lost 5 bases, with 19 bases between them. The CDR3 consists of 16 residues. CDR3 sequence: CASSLDRVSSRNTIYF. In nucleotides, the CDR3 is TGCGCCAGCAGCTTAGACCGGGTTTCTTCCAGAAACACCATATATTTT.

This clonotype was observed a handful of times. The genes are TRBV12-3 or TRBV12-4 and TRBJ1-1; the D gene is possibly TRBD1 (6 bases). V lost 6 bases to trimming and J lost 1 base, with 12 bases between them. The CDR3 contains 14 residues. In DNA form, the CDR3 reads TGTGCCAGCAGACAGGGCCCTCAGAACACTGAAGCTTTCTTT. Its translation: CASRQGPQNTEAFF.

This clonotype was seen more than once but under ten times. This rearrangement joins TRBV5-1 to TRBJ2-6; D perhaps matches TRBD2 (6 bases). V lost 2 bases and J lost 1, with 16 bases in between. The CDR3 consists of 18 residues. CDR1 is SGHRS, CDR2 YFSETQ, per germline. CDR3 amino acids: CASSFLGGRSSGANVLTF. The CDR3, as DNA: TGCGCCAGCAGCTTCTTGGGAGGCCGTTCGTCTGGGGCCAACGTCCTGACTTTC.

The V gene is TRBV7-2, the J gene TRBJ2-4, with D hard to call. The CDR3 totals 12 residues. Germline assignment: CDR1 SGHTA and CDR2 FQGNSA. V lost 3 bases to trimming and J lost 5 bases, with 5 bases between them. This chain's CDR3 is CASSFGENIQYF. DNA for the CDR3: TGTGCCAGCAGCTTTGGTGAAAACATTCAGTACTTC. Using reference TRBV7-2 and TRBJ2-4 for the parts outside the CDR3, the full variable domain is GAGVSQSPSNKVTEKGKDVELRCDPISGHTALYWYRQSLGQGLEFLIYFQGNSAPDKSGLPSDRFSAERTGGSVSTLTIQRTQQEDSAVYLCASSFGENIQYFGAGTRLSVL.

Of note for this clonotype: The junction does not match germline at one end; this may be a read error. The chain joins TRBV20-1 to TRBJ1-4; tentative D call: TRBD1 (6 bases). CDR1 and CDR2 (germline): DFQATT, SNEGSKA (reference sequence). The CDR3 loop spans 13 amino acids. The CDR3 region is CGARDWGLEKLFF. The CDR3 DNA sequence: TGCGGTGCTAGAGATTGGGGGCTTGAAAAACTGTTTTTT.

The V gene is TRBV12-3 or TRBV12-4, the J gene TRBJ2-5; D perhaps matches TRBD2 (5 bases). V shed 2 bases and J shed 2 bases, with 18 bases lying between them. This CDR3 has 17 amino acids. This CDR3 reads CASSLSPGRTGQETQYF. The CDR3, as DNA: TGTGCCAGCAGTTTATCCCCGGGCAGGACGGGACAAGAGACCCAGTACTTC.

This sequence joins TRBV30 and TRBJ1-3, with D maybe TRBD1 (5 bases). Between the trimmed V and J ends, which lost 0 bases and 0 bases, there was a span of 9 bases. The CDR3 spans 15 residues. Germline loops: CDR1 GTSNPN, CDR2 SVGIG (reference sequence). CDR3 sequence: CAWSVRGVSGNTIYF. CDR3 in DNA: TGTGCCTGGAGTGTACGGGGCGTCTCTGGAAACACCATATATTTT.

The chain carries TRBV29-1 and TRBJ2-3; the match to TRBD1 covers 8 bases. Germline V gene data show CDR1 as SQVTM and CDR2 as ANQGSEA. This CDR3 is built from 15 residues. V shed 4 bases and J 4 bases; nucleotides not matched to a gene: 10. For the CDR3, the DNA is TGCAGCGTTGGTAGGGCAGGGGGCGTCTCAGATACGCAGTATTTT. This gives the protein CSVGRAGGVSDTQYF.

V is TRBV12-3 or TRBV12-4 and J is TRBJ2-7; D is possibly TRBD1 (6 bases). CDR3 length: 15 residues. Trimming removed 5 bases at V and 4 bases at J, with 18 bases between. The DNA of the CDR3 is TGTGCCAGCAGTCACAGGGTTTTTCATGTGTACGAGCAGTACTTC. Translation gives CASSHRVFHVYEQYF.

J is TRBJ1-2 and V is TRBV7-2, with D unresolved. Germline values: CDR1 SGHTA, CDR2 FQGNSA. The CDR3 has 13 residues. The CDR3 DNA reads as TGTGCTGTCGGTGGCGGCGTCAACTATGGCTACACCTTC. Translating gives CAVGGGVNYGYTF.